Listed here are 11 T cell receptor beta chains from one sample, sequenced in a study of monozygotic twins with inflammatory bowel disease. TCRdb processed the 5' RACE reads again and assigns one entry to each CDR3 protein, with no DNA. Recorded for this sample: 210,000 or so distinct CDR3 sequences. Sequenced: blood. These receptors came from a human donor with ulcerative colitis or Crohn's disease, or a healthy co-twin of an affected twin (not recorded which).

This rearrangement joins TRBV2 to TRBJ2-1; checking the TCRdb D call of TRBD2 is not possible without DNA. CDR3 length equals 15 residues. CDR1 is SNHLY, CDR2 FYNNEI, per germline. The CDR3 protein is CASTLTSGGGNEQFF.

The chain carries TRBV6-5 and TRBJ1-2; lacking DNA, the TRBD1 call made by TCRdb goes unchecked. Germline CDR1 reads MNHEY; CDR2 reads SVGAGI. CDR3 length: 16 amino acids. The CDR3 loop is CATTPTPGNANYGYTF.

The rearrangement uses TRBV7-2 and TRBJ2-3; TCRdb selects TRBD1, and the lack of DNA leaves this call unchecked. Germline V gene lookup returns CDR1 SGHTA and CDR2 FQGNSA. The CDR3 contains 15 residues. This CDR3 reads CASSPPMELGDTQYF.

The chain links TRBV6-6 to TRBJ1-1. CDR3 length equals 14 residues. The germline V gene encodes CDR1 MNHNY and CDR2 SVGAGI (reference sequence). The CDR3 loop is CASSYWMWEDEAFF.

The chain joins TRBV29-1 to TRBJ1-1; the TRBD1 assignment by TCRdb is unverifiable without DNA. CDR3 length: 13 residues. Germline V gene lookup returns CDR1 SQVTM and CDR2 ANQGSEA. CDR3 sequence reads: CSVNGQGNTEAFF.

The chain combines TRBV6-6 with TRBJ2-7; TCRdb gives TRBD1 as the D gene, but with no DNA this cannot be confirmed. The CDR3 consists of 11 residues. Germline CDR1 reads MNHNY; CDR2 reads SVGAGI (reference sequence). This chain's CDR3 is CASSYSQGWDF.

The chain recombines TRBV29-1 with TRBJ1-1; TCRdb proposes TRBD1, but this gene call is untestable without DNA. This CDR3 region has 13 residues. Per the germline V gene, CDR1 is SQVTM and CDR2 is ANQGSEA. This CDR3 reads CSVDGGASTEAFF.

The rearrangement links TRBV7-2 to TRBJ1-5; the TRBD1 assignment by TCRdb is unverifiable without DNA. The CDR3 extends over 17 amino acids. CDR1 and CDR2 (germline): SGHTA, FQGNSA. The CDR3 loop is CASSLRASGLSNQPQHF.

This chain connects TRBV30 to TRBJ2-6. CDR3 length: 17 residues. Looked up from germline, CDR1 is GTSNPN and CDR2 is SVGIG (reference sequence). The CDR3: CAWSGESRNSGANVLTF.

The chain joins TRBV6-2 or TRBV6-3 to TRBJ2-5; with no DNA, the TCRdb D assignment of TRBD1 cannot be verified. Germline V gives CDR1 MNHEY, CDR2 SVGEGT. The CDR3 spans 14 residues. The CDR3 here is CATRMGVRQETQYF.

The chain couples TRBV15 to TRBJ1-3; TCRdb gives TRBD1 as the D gene, but with no DNA this cannot be confirmed. Germline V gives CDR1 LNHNV, CDR2 YYDKDF (reference sequence). This CDR3 spans 16 amino acids. CDR3 loop: CATSRGDRVTGNTIYF.